One sample yielded the 25 T cell receptor beta chains listed below, sequenced in a study of cytomegalovirus exposure and HLA in healthy donors. The PCR employed 60 Vbeta primers together with 13 Jbeta primers. Assay used: immunoSEQ multiplex PCR; TCRdb lists only in-frame clones, some missing. The sample lists roughly 200,000 clones, approximately 80% occurring once. Source material: PBMCs. These receptors were obtained from a boy aged 2-15 years in good health and CMV-seronegative.

The V call is TRBV7-8, the J call TRBJ2-5, with unresolved D. This CDR3 is 15 amino acids long. Trimming stripped 10 bases from V and 5 bases from J, with 23 bases between. Germline CDR1 SGHVS, CDR2 FQNEAQ. CDR3 residues: CATATPETGRETQYF. The CDR3 DNA reads as TGTGCCACCGCGACTCCAGAGACCGGTAGGGAGACCCAGTACTTC.

In nucleotides, the CDR3 is TGTGCCAGCAGCCCCGACAGGGACGGGTACATTCAGTACTTC. Residues: CASSPDRDGYIQYF. J is TRBJ2-4 and V is TRBV6-5, with 7 bases identical to TRBD1. The V gene end was trimmed by 6 bases and the J gene end by 8 bases; junction bases not matched to a gene: 10. Looked up from germline, CDR1 is MNHEY and CDR2 is SVGAGI. This CDR3 has 14 residues.

The chain employs TRBV19 and TRBJ1-1; 7 nucleotides match TRBD1. The CDR3 spans 18 residues. V was clipped by 7 bases and J by 3 bases; unmatched bases: 20. CDR1 and CDR2 (germline): LNHDA, SQIVND (reference sequence). The CDR3, as DNA: TGTGCCAGTATCGATGGAGGGGGCGCGGGGATCCTCGACACTGAAGCTTTCTTT. Encoded protein: CASIDGGGAGILDTEAFF.

This clone came up a few times. This same CDR3 is encoded by further DNA sequences in the sample. V gene TRBV27 combines with J gene TRBJ1-1; D is unresolved. V was trimmed by 4 bases and J by 1 base, leaving 4 bases between them. The CDR3 runs to 12 residues. Germline lookup yields CDR1 MNHEY and CDR2 SMNVEV (reference sequence). The chain's CDR3 is CASSSGNTEAFF. CDR3 coding DNA: TGTGCCAGCAGTTCAGGGAACACTGAAGCTTTCTTT.

This rearrangement joins TRBV6-5 to TRBJ2-2, with D tentatively TRBD2 (6 bases). Germline CDR1 and CDR2: MNHEY and SVGAGI. V was cut by 2 bases and J by 7 bases, with 8 bases left in between. This CDR3 contains 13 residues. The CDR3 nucleotides are TGTGCCAGCAGTTACGAGGGAGGCGGGGAGCTGTTTTTT. Amino acid sequence: CASSYEGGGELFF.

This clone appeared once. The chain employs TRBV6-6 and TRBJ2-5, with D possibly being TRBD2 (5 bases). Trimming removed 2 bases from V and 5 bases from J, with 12 bases in between. Germline V gives CDR1 MNHNY, CDR2 SVGAGI (reference sequence). This CDR3 is built from 14 residues. The CDR3 loop reads CASSYTRTGETQYF. The DNA of the CDR3 is TGTGCCAGCAGTTACACGAGGACGGGGGAGACCCAGTACTTC.

V is TRBV7-9 and J is TRBJ2-7; tentative D call: TRBD1 (6 bases). Between the trimmed V and J ends, which lost 5 bases and 3 bases, there was a span of 17 bases. The length of the CDR3 is 15 residues. The germline V gene encodes CDR1 SEHNR and CDR2 FQNEAQ (reference sequence). The CDR3 nucleotides are TGTGCCAGCAGCCCCTCCAGGGGAGTCCTCTACGAGCAGTACTTC. Amino acid sequence: CASSPSRGVLYEQYF.

This clone has only a few counts. This sequence joins TRBV5-4 and TRBJ1-1, with 7 bases lining up with TRBD1. There are 13 residues in the CDR3. Looked up from germline, CDR1 is SGHNT and CDR2 is YYREEE (reference sequence). With 4 bases clipped from V and 3 bases from J, the junction kept 3 bases outside the gene matches. CDR3 DNA: TGTGCCAGCAGCGGCGGACAGGACACTGAAGCTTTCTTT. This gives the protein CASSGGQDTEAFF.

J is TRBJ2-4 and V is TRBV15; D perhaps matches TRBD2 (5 bases). The CDR3 sequence is 14 residues long. Germline assignment: CDR1 LNHNV and CDR2 YYDKDF (reference sequence). Trimming left V 3 bases short and J 9 bases short, with 15 bases between. The CDR3 bases are TGTGCCACCAGCAGTAGGACTCGGCCAACCATTCAGTACTTC. Translating gives CATSSRTRPTIQYF.

This chain links TRBV5-4 with TRBJ2-7; 10 positions match TRBD1. V dropped 0 bases and J dropped 1; count of bases not matched to a gene: 10. The CDR3 consists of 18 residues. The germline CDR1 and CDR2 sequences are SGHNT and YYREEE (reference sequence). DNA for the CDR3: TGTGCCAGCAGCTTGGTCCCTGCCGGGACAGGGGTATCCTACGAGCAGTACTTC. This codes for CASSLVPAGTGVSYEQYF.

The chain employs TRBV13 and TRBJ2-5, with TRBD2 identical over 9 bases. The J call may be wrong; the DNA end is better matched by TRBJ2-7. The CDR3 is 15 amino acids. The germline V gene has CDR1 PRHDT and CDR2 FYEKMQ (reference sequence). The CDR3, as DNA: TGTGCCAGCAGCTTCCCGCGGGGGGGGGCCTACGAGCAGTACTTC. Translating gives CASSFPRGGAYEQYF.

The chain employs TRBV5-4 and TRBJ2-5; TRBD2 agrees at 11 bases. Trimming took 4 bases from V and 2 from J; bases not matched to a gene: 4. The germline CDR1 and CDR2 sequences are SGHNT and YYREEE (reference sequence). The CDR3 extends over 15 amino acids. CDR3 DNA sequence: TGTGCCAGCAGCAATAGCGGGGGGGCTCAAGAGACCCAGTACTTC. Translated: CASSNSGGAQETQYF. Using reference TRBV5-4 and TRBJ2-5 for the parts outside the CDR3, the full variable domain is ETGVTQSPTHLIKTRGQQVTLRCSSQSGHNTVSWYQQALGQGPQFIFQYYREEENGRGNFPPRFSGLQFPNYSSELNVNALELDDSALYLCASSNSGGAQETQYFGPGTRLLVL.

The chain has TRBV7-9 and TRBJ2-1; maybe TRBD2 (6 bases). Germline values: CDR1 SEHNR, CDR2 FQNEAQ (reference sequence). Deletions cut 1 base from V and 5 bases from J, with 12 bases between. The CDR3 has 15 residues. CDR3 DNA: TGTGCCAGCAGCTTAGGAGGAGGGAGTCACAATGAGCAGTTCTTC. Translated, it gives CASSLGGGSHNEQFF. Based on the CDR3 plus reference TRBV7-9 and TRBJ2-1, the full variable domain is DTGVSQNPRHKITKRGQNVTFRCDPISEHNRLYWYRQTLGQGPEFLTYFQNEAQLEKSRLLSDRFSAERPKGSFSTLEIQRTEQGDSAMYLCASSLGGGSHNEQFFGPGTRLTVL.

V gene TRBV5-1 combines with J gene TRBJ2-5; 9 nucleotides line up with TRBD1. This CDR3 contains 14 residues. Per the germline V gene, CDR1 is SGHRS and CDR2 is YFSETQ. V dropped 0 bases and J dropped 7; count of bases not matched to a gene: 4. The CDR3, as DNA: TGCGCCAGCAGCTTGGCCGCGACAGGGGGGACCCAGTACTTC. Its translation is CASSLAATGGTQYF.

The rearrangement links TRBV27 to TRBJ1-2; 9 nucleotides align to TRBD1. The CDR3 is 15 amino acids. Germline V gene lookup returns CDR1 MNHEY and CDR2 SMNVEV (reference sequence). V trimming: 5 bases; J trimming: 4 bases; junction bases outside the gene matches: 8. CDR3 coding DNA: TGTGCCAGCAGTGGAAGGACAGGGGACTCCTATGGCTACACCTTC. Its translation is CASSGRTGDSYGYTF.

This clone was observed a handful of times. The rearrangement joins TRBV10-1 to TRBJ1-3; D is possibly TRBD1 (5 bases). Germline loops: CDR1 WNHNN, CDR2 SYGVQD (reference sequence). V was cut by 6 bases and J by 0 bases, with 9 bases left in between. The CDR3 is 14 amino acids. CDR3 in amino acids: CASRETASGNTIYF. In DNA form, the CDR3 reads TGCGCCAGCAGGGAGACAGCCTCTGGAAACACCATATATTTT.

This clone was counted a single time. The chain recombines TRBV30 with TRBJ2-1; 7 nucleotides line up with TRBD2. The CDR3 is 13 amino acids. Germline CDR1 is GTSNPN and CDR2 is SVGIG (reference sequence). V shed 3 bases and J 4 bases; nucleotides not matched to a gene: 3. CDR3 sequence reads: CAWRREWYNEQFF. CDR3 bases: TGTGCCTGGAGGCGGGAGTGGTACAATGAGCAGTTCTTC.

This clone has just a few counts. The CDR3, as DNA: TGTGCCAGCAGGGTCGGGGGGGACGATGGCTACACCTTC. It yields the protein CASRVGGDDGYTF. The chain recombines TRBV6-1 with TRBJ1-2, with a possible D match to TRBD1 (5 bases). Per germline, CDR1 MNHNS and CDR2 SASEGT. V lost 6 bases, J lost 6 bases, and 14 bases lay in between. This CDR3 has 13 amino acids.

The chain employs TRBV5-5 and TRBJ2-3; D possibly corresponds to TRBD1 (5 bases). V was cut by 1 base and J by 1 base, with 10 bases left in between. Germline values: CDR1 SGHKS, CDR2 YYEKEE (reference sequence). This CDR3 comprises 15 residues. CDR3 amino acids: CASSLSGHGTDTQYF. The CDR3 bases are TGTGCCAGCAGCTTGTCCGGACACGGCACAGATACGCAGTATTTT. The full variable domain, in which reference TRBV5-5 and TRBJ2-3 provide the parts outside the CDR3, is DAGVTQSPTHLIKTRGQQVTLRCSPISGHKSVSWYQQVLGQGPQFIFQYYEKEERGRGNFPDRFSARQFPNYSSELNVNALLLGDSALYLCASSLSGHGTDTQYFGPGTRLTVL.

The V gene is TRBV7-6, the J gene TRBJ2-2, with D perhaps matching TRBD2 (5 bases). V gave up 3 bases and J gave up 8 bases, with 7 bases separating them. Germline V gives CDR1 SGHVS, CDR2 FNYEAQ. The CDR3 sequence is 12 residues long. The CDR3 protein is CASSLGAGELFF. DNA for the CDR3: TGTGCCAGCAGCTTGGGAGCGGGGGAGCTGTTTTTT. The full variable domain, with the rest looked up from reference TRBV7-6 and TRBJ2-2, is GAGVSQSPRYKVTKRGQDVALRCDPISGHVSLYWYRQALGQGPEFLTYFNYEAQQDKSGLPNDRFSAERPEGSISTLTIQRTEQRDSAMYRCASSLGAGELFFGEGSRLTVL.

The chain carries TRBV29-1 and TRBJ1-1; tentatively, D is TRBD1 (5 bases). This CDR3 is 14 amino acids long. V dropped 1 base and J dropped 5 bases, with 14 bases sitting between them. CDR1 is SQVTM and CDR2 is ANQGSEA in the germline V gene. CDR3 sequence: CSVEGSYGGTEAFF. The CDR3 nucleotides are TGCAGCGTTGAAGGATCATATGGGGGGACTGAAGCTTTCTTT.

V gene TRBV29-1 combines with J gene TRBJ1-1, with D perhaps TRBD1 (6 bases). V lost 6 bases and J lost 5, with 16 bases in between. CDR3 length equals 13 residues. The germline CDR1 and CDR2 sequences are SQVTM and ANQGSEA. The CDR3 reads CSVQRQDGTEAFF. The CDR3 coding sequence is TGCAGCGTCCAACGACAGGACGGAACTGAAGCTTTCTTT.

This clone appeared a few times. CDR3 residues: CASITGTGMDEQYF. DNA for the CDR3: TGTGCCAGCATAACCGGGACAGGGATGGACGAGCAGTACTTC. The rearrangement links TRBV6-1 to TRBJ2-7; TRBD1 agrees at 9 bases. With 7 bases clipped from V and 5 bases from J, the junction kept 9 bases outside the gene matches. Germline CDR1 is MNHNS and CDR2 is SASEGT. The CDR3 length is 14 residues.

V is TRBV6-6 and J is TRBJ2-1; TRBD2 is a possible D gene (7 bases). V shed 9 bases and J shed 5 bases, with 20 bases lying between them. Germline V gene sequence: CDR1 MNHNY, CDR2 SVGAGI (reference sequence). The CDR3 runs 15 residues. The DNA of the CDR3 is TGTGCCAGTGACCCAGGGGAGCGGGAAAACAATGAGCAGTTCTTC. Its translation: CASDPGERENNEQFF.

The CDR3 protein is CASKRGRGYTF. Written as DNA, the CDR3 is TGTGCCAGCAAGAGGGGGCGAGGCTACACCTTC. The chain uses TRBV2 and TRBJ1-2; the match to TRBD1 covers 7 bases. CDR1 is SNHLY, CDR2 FYNNEI, per germline. This CDR3 spans 11 amino acids. The trim removed 7 bases at V and 8 bases at J, leaving 4 bases unmatched. The full variable domain, rest sourced from reference TRBV2 and TRBJ1-2, is EPEVTQTPSHQVTQMGQEVILRCVPISNHLYFYWYRQILGQKVEFLVSFYNNEISEKSEIFDDQFSVERPDGSNFTLKIRSTKLEDSAMYFCASKRGRGYTFGSGTRLTVV.